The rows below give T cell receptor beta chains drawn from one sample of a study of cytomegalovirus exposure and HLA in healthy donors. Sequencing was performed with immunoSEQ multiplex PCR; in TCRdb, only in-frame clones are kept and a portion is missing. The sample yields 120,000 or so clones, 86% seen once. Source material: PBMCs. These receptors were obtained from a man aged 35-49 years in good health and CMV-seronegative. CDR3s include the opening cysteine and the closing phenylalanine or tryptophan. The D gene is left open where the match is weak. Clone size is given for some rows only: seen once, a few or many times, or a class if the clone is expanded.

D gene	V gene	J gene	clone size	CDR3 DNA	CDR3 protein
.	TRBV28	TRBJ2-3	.	TGTGCCAGCAGTCCGGGCACAGATACGCAGTATTTT	CASSPGTDTQYF
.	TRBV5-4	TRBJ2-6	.	TGTGCCAGCAGCCCCTCGGTCTCTGGGGCCAACGTCCTGACTTTC	CASSPSVSGANVLTF
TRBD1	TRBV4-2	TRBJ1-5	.	TGTGCCAGCAGCCAAGGACAGGGATTCGGCAATCAGCCCCAGCATTTT	CASSQGQGFGNQPQHF
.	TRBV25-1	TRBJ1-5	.	TGTGCCAGCAGTGAATATCGGCGGGGTGGGCCGAGCCATCAGCCCCAGCATTTT	CASSEYRRGGPSHQPQHF
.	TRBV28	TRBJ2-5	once	TGTGCCAGCAGCGGGGGACTGCCCCAAGAGACCCAGTACTTC	CASSGGLPQETQYF
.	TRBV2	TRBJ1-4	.	TGTGCCAGCAGGCCCGGGACATCTAATGAAAAACTGTTTTTT	CASRPGTSNEKLFF
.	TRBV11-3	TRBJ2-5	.	TGTGCCAGCAGCGGTGGGGCCAGAGAGACCCAGTACTTC	CASSGGARETQYF
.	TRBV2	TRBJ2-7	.	TGTGCCAGCAGTGCGTCCAGGGGGGCAGCCTACGAGCAGTACTTC	CASSASRGAAYEQYF
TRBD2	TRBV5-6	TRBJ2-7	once	TGTGCCAGCAGCGAAACTAGCGGGGCTGCCTACGAGCAGTACTTC	CASSETSGAAYEQYF
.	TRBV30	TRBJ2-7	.	TGTGCCTGGGGACACTTAGCTTCCTACGAGCAGTACTTC	CAWGHLASYEQYF
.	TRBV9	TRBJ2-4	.	TGTGTCAGCAGCGTAAACAATAGCCGTAACATTCAGTACTTC	CVSSVNNSRNIQYF
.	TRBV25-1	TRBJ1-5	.	TGTGCCAGCAGTCCCGCGGAGTCCAATCAGCCCCAGCATTTT	CASSPAESNQPQHF
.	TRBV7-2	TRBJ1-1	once	TGTGCCAGCAGCCGGGGGGTAATCGGGAACACTGAAGCTTTCTTT	CASSRGVIGNTEAFF
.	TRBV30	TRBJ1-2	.	TGTGCCTGGGGTGGGCGGGCTGACTATGGCTACACCTTC	CAWGGRADYGYTF
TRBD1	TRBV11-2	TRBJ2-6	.	TGTGCCAGCAGCTTATTAAGGGGGCGGTCTGGGGCCAACGTCCTGACTTTC	CASSLLRGRSGANVLTF
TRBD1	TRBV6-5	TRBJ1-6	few	TGTGCCAGCCTGCCGGGACAGAATTCACCCCTCCACTTT	CASLPGQNSPLHF
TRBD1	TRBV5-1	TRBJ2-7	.	TGCGCCAGCAGCACCGCCGGGACAGGGACCTACGAGCAGTACTTC	CASSTAGTGTYEQYF
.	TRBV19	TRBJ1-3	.	TGTGCCAGTAGCCGTACCCGGAACACCATATATTTT	CASSRTRNTIYF
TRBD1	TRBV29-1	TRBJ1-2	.	TGCAGCGTTGAAGGACAGGGCTATGGCTACACCTTC	CSVEGQGYGYTF
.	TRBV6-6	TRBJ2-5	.	TGTGCCAGCAGTGTTAATGCCGAGAAAGAGACCCAGTACTTC	CASSVNAEKETQYF
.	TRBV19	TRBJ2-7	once	TGTGCCAGTAGTATCGACCAGGGGAAGACCTACGAGCAGTACTTC	CASSIDQGKTYEQYF
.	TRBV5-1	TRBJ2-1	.	TGCGCCAGCAGCTTTCCTCGGGACAAGTACAATGAGCAGTTCTTC	CASSFPRDKYNEQFF
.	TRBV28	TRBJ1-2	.	TGTGCCAGCAGTCCGTCCTATGGCTACACCTTC	CASSPSYGYTF
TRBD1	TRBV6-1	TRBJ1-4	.	TGTGCCAGCAACGACAGGGTTGGTGAAAAACTGTTTTTT	CASNDRVGEKLFF
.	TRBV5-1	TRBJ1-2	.	TGCGCCAGCAGCTTTCGACAGACAGATGGCTACACCTTC	CASSFRQTDGYTF
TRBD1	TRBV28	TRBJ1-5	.	TGTGCCAGCAGTCGAGCGGGACAGGGGTCAGGTATGAGCAATCAGCCCCAGCATTTT	CASSRAGQGSGMSNQPQHF
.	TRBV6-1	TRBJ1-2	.	TGTGCCAGCAGTATAACTAACTATGGCTACACCTTC	CASSITNYGYTF
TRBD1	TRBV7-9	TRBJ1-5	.	TGTGCCAGCAGCTTTGGGACAGGAGATCAGCCCCAGCATTTT	CASSFGTGDQPQHF
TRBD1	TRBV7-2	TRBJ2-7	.	TGTGCCAGCAGCTTAAGGGGACAGGTCATCTCCTACGAGCAGTACTTC	CASSLRGQVISYEQYF
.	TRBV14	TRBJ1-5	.	TGTGCCAGCAGCGTAACGGACAGTTCAAATCAGCCCCAGCATTTT	CASSVTDSSNQPQHF
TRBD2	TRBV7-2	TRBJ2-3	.	TGTGCCAGCAGCCGGACTAGCGGGGGGGCCGAAGGTACGCAGTATTTT	CASSRTSGGAEGTQYF
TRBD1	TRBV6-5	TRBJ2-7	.	TGTGCCAGCGGACAGGGTCACGAGCAGTACTTC	CASGQGHEQYF
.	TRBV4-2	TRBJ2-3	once	TGTGCCAGCAGCCAACCAGATGGTAGCACAGATACGCAGTATTTT	CASSQPDGSTDTQYF
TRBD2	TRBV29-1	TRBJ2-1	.	TGCAGCTCAGATGGACTAGCGGGGGGCAATGAGCAGTTCTTC	CSSDGLAGGNEQFF
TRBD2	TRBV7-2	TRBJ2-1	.	TGTGCCAGCAGCTTACTAGCGGGGATCTCCTACAATGAGCAGTTCTTC	CASSLLAGISYNEQFF
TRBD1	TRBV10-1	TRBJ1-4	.	TGCGCCAGCTGGGGGACAGGGGAACGGGATGAAAAACTGTTTTTT	CASWGTGERDEKLFF
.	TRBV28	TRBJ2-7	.	TGTGCCAGCAGTGTACCGGGACAATTTTACGAGCAGTACTTC	CASSVPGQFYEQYF
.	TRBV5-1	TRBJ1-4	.	TGCGCCAGCAGCTCCCAGTCAGGAGGAACTAATGAAAAACTGTTTTTT	CASSSQSGGTNEKLFF
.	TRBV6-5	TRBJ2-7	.	TGTGCCAGCGGTGAGAGCTACGAGCAGTACTTC	CASGESYEQYF
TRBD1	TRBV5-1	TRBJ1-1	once	TGCGCCAGCAGCATAAGTAGCGGACAGGGAACTGAAGCTTTCTTT	CASSISSGQGTEAFF
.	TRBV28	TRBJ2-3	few	TGTGCCAGCAGCTCCTTGGAGGTGACTAGCACAGATACGCAGTATTTT	CASSSLEVTSTDTQYF